This entry describes one T cell receptor beta chain. This entry is derived from a study of T cells in Graves' hyperthyroidism and ophthalmopathy. What was amplified from RNA transcripts were TCR beta CDR3 regions. HTBI primers were the set used in a first-round RT-PCR of the TCR CDR3. TCRdb reanalysed the multiplex PCR reads using MiXCR and keeps one entry per CDR3 protein. The table records 80,000 to 100,000 distinct CDR3 sequences, about 37% of them present only once. Losses at the gene ends were 5 bases for V and 3 bases for J; bases not matched to a gene: 8. Germline lookup yields CDR1 MGHDK and CDR2 SYGVNS. CDR3 length: 15 amino acids.

The V and J genes are TRBV25-1 and TRBJ1-1, with TRBD1 matching over 8 bases. The sequenced sample consisted of peripheral blood or thyroid tissue (not recorded which). This TCR was sampled from a woman aged 25-40 years with Graves' hyperthyroidism. The CDR3 loop reads CASSPQGAMDTEAFF. The DNA for the CDR3 is TGTGCCAGCAGTCCCCAGGGGGCAATGGACACTGAAGCTTTCTTT.